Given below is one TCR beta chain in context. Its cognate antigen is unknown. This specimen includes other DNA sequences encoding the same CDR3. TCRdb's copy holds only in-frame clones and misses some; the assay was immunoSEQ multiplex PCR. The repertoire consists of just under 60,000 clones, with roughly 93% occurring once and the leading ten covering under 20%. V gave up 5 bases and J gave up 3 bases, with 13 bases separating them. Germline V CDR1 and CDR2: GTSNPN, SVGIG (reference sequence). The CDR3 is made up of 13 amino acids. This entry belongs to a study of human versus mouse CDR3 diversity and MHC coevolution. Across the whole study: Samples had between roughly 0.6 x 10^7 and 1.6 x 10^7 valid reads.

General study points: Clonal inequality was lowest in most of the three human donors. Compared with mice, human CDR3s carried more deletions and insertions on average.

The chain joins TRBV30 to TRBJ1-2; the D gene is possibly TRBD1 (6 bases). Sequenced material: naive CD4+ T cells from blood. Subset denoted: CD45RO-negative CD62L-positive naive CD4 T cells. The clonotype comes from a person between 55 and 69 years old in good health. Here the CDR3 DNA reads TGTGCCTGGTCTGGGGGGGCAGACTATGGCTACACCTTC. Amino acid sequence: CAWSGGADYGYTF.